This TCR beta chain was identified in a study of technical replicates of blood from several donors. Deletions cut 1 base from V and 1 base from J, with 12 bases between. Germline assignment: CDR1 KGHSH and CDR2 LQKENI. The CDR3 totals 16 residues. Some clones are missing from TCRdb's copy, which holds only in-frame ones; the method was immunoSEQ multiplex PCR. The sample yields almost 70,000 clones, roughly 88% seen once. The chain links TRBV18 to TRBJ2-3; the D gene is possibly TRBD2 (5 bases). The TCR sequence derives from a human donor in good health. Some clones in this sample may be carry-over from other donors' samples. Specimen: PBMCs. CDR3 nucleotide sequence: TGTGCCAGCTCACCACAGGAGGCGGGTGGCACAGATACGCAGTATTTT. Residues: CASSPQEAGGTDTQYF.